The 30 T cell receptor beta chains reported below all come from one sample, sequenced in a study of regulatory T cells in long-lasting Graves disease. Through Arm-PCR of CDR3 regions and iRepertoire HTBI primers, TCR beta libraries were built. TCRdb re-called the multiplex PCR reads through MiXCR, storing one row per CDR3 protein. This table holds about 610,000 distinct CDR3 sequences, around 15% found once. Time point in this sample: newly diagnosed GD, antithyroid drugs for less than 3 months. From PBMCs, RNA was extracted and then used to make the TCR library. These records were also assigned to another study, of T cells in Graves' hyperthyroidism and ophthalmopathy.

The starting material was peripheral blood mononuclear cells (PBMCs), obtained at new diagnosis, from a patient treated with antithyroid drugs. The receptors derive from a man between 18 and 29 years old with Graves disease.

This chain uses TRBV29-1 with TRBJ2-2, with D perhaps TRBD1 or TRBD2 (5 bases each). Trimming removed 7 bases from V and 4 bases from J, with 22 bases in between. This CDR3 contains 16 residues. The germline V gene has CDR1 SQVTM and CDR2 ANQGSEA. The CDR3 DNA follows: TGCAGCGCGCGACCGCTTACAGGTGCGGGCACCGGGGAGCTGTTTTTT. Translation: CSARPLTGAGTGELFF.

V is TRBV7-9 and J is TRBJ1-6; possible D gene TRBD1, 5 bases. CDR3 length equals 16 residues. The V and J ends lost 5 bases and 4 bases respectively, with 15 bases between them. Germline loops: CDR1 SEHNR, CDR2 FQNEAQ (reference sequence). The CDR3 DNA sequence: TGTGCCAGCAGCGCACCCGGGACTCATTATAATTCACCCCTCCACTTT. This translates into CASSAPGTHYNSPLHF.

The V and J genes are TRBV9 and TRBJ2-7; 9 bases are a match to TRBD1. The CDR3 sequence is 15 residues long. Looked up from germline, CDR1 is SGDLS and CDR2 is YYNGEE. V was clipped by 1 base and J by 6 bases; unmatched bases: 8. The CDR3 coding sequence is TGTGCCAGCAGCGTAACCGGGACAGGGTATGGCGAGCAGTACTTC. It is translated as CASSVTGTGYGEQYF.

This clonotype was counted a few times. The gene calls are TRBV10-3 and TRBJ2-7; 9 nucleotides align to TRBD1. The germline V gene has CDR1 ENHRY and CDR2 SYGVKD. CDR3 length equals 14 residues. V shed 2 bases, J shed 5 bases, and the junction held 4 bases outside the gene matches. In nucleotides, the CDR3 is TGTGCCATCAGTGAGGGGACAGGGATCCACGAGCAGTACTTC. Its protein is CAISEGTGIHEQYF.

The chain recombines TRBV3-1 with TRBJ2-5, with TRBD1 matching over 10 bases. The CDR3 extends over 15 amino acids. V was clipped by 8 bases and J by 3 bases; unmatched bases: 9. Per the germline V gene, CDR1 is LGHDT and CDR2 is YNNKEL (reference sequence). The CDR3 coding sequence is TGTGCCAGCTCGCAACCCGGGACAGGGGAAGAGACCCAGTACTTC. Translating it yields CASSQPGTGEETQYF.

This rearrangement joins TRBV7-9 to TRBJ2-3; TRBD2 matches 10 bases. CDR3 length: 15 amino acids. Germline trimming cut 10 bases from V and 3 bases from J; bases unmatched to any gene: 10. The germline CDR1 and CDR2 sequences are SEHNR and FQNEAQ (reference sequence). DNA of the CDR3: TGTGCCACCTCGAGACTAGCGGGCCGTACAGATACGCAGTATTTT. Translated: CATSRLAGRTDTQYF.

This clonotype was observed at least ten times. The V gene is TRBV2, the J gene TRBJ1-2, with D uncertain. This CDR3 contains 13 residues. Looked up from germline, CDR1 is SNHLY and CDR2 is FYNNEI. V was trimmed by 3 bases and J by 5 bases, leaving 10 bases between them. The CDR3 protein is CASSDGRPYGYTF. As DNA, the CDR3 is TGTGCCAGCAGTGATGGCAGGCCTTATGGCTACACCTTC.

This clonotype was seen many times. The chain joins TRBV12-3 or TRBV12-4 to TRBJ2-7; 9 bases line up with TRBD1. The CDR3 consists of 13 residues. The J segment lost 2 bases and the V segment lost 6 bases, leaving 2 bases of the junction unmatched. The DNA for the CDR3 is TGTGCCAGCAGGGGGACAGGGACCTACGAGCAGTACTTC. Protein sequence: CASRGTGTYEQYF.

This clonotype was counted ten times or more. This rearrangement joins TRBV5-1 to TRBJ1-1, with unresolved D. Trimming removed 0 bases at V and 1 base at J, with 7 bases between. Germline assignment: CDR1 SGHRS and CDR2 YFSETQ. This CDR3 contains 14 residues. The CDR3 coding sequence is TGCGCCAGCAGCTTGGGGGAATGGAACACTGAAGCTTTCTTT. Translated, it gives CASSLGEWNTEAFF.

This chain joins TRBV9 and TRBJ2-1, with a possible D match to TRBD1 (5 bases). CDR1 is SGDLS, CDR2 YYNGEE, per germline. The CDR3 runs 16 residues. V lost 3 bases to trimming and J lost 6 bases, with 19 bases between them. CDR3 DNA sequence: TGTGCCAGCAGCGCCCGAAGACAGCCGTGGGGCAATGAGCAGTTCTTC. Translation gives CASSARRQPWGNEQFF.

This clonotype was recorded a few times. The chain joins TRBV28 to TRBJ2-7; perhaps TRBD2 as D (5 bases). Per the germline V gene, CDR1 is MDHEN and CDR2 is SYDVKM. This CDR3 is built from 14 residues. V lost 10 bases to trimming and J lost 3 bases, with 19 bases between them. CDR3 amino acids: CATSGTRGFYEQYF. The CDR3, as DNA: TGTGCCACCTCGGGCACTCGGGGATTCTACGAGCAGTACTTC.

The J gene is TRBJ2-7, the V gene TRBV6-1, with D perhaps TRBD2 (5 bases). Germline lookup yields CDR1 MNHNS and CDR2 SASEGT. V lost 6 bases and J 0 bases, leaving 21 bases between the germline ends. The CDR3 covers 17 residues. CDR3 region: CASRRWTDGPSSYEQYF. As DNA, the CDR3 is TGTGCCAGCAGACGCTGGACTGACGGGCCTAGCTCCTACGAGCAGTACTTC.

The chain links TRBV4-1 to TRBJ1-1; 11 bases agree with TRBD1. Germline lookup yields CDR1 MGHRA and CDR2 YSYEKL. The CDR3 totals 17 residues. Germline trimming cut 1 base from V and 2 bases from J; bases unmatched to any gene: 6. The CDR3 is CASSQGTGGRTNTEAFF. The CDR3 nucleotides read TGCGCCAGCAGCCAAGGGACAGGGGGCCGAACAAACACTGAAGCTTTCTTT.

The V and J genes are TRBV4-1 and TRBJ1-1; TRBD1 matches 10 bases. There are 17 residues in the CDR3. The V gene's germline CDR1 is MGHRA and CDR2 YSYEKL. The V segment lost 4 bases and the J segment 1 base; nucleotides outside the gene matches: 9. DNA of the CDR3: TGCGCCAGCAGCCTGACCCCCAGACAGGGGGCGAACACTGAAGCTTTCTTT. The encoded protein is CASSLTPRQGANTEAFF.

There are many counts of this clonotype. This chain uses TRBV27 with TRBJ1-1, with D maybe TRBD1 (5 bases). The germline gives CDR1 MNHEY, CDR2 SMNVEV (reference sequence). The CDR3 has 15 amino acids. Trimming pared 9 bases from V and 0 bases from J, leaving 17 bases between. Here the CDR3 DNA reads TGTGCCAGGAAATTCGTCCAGGGCATGAACACTGAAGCTTTCTTT. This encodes CARKFVQGMNTEAFF.

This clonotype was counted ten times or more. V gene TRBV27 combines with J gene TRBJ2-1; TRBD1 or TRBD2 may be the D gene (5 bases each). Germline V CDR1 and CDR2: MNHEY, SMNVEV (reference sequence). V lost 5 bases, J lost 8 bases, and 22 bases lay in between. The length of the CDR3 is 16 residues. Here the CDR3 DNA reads TGTGCCAGCAGTCCCCTCCGGGATCAGGGTCGGGATGAGCAGTTCTTC. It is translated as CASSPLRDQGRDEQFF.

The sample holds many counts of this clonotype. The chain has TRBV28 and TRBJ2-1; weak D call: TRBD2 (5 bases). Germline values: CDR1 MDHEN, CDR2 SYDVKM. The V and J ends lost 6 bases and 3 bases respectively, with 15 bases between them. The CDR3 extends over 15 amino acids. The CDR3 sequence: CASSLGGDYYNEQFF. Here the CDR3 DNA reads TGTGCCAGCAGCTTAGGTGGCGACTACTACAATGAGCAGTTCTTC.

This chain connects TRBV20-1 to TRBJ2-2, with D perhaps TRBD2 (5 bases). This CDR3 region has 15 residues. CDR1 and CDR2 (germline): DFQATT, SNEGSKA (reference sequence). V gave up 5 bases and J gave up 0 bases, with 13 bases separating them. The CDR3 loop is CSASGLAANTGELFF. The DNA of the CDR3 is TGCAGTGCTTCAGGCCTAGCCGCGAACACCGGGGAGCTGTTTTTT.

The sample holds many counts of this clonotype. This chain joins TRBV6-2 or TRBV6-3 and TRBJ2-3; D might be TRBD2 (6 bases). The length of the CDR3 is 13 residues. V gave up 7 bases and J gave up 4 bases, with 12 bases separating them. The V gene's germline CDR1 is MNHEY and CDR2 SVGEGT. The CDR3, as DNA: TGTGCCAGCACTCAACTAGCCTCAGATACGCAGTATTTT. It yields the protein CASTQLASDTQYF.

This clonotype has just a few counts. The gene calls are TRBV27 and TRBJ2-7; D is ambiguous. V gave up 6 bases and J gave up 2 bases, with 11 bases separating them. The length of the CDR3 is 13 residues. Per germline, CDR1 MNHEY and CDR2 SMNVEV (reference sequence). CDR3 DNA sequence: TGTGCCAGCAGACCCGGAGTTGCCTACGAGCAGTACTTC. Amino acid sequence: CASRPGVAYEQYF.

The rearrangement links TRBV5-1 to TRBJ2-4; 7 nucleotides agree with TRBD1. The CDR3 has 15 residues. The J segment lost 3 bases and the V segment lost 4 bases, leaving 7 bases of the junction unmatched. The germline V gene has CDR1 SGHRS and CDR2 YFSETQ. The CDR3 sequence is CASSPSAGGKNIQYF. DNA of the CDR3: TGCGCCAGCAGCCCCTCCGCAGGGGGCAAAAACATTCAGTACTTC.

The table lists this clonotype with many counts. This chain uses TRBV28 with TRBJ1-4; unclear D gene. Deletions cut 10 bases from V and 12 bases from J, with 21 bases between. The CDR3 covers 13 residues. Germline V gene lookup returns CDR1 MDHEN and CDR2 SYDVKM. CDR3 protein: CATEDGFGLELFF. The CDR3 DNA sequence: TGTGCCACCGAGGACGGCTTCGGGCTAGAACTGTTTTTT.

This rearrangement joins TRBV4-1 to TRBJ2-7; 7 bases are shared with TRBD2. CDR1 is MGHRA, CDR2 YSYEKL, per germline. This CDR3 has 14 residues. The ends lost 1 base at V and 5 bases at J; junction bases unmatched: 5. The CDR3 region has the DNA TGCGCCAGCAGCCAAGGTATTCTAGCGGACGAGCAGTACTTC. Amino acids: CASSQGILADEQYF.

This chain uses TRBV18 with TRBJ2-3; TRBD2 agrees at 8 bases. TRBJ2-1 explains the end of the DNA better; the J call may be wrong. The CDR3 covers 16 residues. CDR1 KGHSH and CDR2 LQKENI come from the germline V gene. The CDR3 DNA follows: TGTGCCAGCTCACCACAAGTTAGCGGGATGCTCGGTGAGCAGTTCTTC. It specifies CASSPQVSGMLGEQFF.

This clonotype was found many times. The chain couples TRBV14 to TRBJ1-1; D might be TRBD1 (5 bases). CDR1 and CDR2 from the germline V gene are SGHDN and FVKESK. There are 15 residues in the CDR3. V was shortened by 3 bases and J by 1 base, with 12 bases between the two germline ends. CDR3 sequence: CASSQSRAGNTEAFF. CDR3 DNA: TGTGCCAGCAGCCAGTCCAGGGCGGGGAACACTGAAGCTTTCTTT. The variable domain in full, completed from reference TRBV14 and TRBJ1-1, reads EAGVTQFPSHSVIEKGQTVTLRCDPISGHDNLYWYRRVMGKEIKFLLHFVKESKQDESGMPNNRFLAERTGGTYSTLKVQPAELEDSGVYFCASSQSRAGNTEAFFGQGTRLTVV.

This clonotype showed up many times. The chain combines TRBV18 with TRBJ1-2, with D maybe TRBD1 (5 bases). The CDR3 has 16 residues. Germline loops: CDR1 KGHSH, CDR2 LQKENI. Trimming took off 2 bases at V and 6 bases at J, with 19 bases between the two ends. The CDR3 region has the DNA TGTGCCAGCTCACCAGTCGGCAGGGCTAGAGGGGATGGCTACACCTTC. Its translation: CASSPVGRARGDGYTF. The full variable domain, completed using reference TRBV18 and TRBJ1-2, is NAGVMQNPRHLVRRRGQEARLRCSPMKGHSHVYWYRQLPEEGLKFMVYLQKENIIDESGMPKERFSAEFPKEGPSILRIQQVVRGDSAAYFCASSPVGRARGDGYTFGSGTRLTVV.

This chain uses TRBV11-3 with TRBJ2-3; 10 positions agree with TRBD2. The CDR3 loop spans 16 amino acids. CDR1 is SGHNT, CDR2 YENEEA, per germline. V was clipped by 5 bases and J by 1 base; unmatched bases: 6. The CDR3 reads CASSRVLAGRTDTQYF. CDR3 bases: TGTGCCAGCAGCCGCGTACTAGCGGGGCGCACAGATACGCAGTATTTT.

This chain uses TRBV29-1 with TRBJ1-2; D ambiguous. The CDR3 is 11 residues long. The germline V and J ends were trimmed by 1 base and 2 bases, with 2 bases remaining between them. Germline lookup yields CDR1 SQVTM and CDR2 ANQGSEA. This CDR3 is CSVEGNYGYTF. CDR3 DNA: TGCAGCGTTGAAGGGAACTATGGCTACACCTTC.

The CDR3 nucleotides read TGTGCCAGCACCCAGGGACCCGAGGGGACCGGGGAGCTGTTTTTT. Its translation: CASTQGPEGTGELFF. V and J are TRBV27 and TRBJ2-2; D may match TRBD1 or TRBD2 (5 bases each). With 7 bases removed from V and 5 bases from J, the gap between germline ends came to 17 bases. This CDR3 contains 15 residues. Germline lookup yields CDR1 MNHEY and CDR2 SMNVEV (reference sequence).

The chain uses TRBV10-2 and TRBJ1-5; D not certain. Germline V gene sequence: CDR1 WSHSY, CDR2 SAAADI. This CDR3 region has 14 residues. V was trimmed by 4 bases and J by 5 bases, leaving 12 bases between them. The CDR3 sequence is CASSGSKVDQPQHF. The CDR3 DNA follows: TGCGCCAGCAGTGGGTCTAAAGTCGATCAGCCCCAGCATTTT.